These 9 T cell receptor gamma chains came from one sample sequenced in a study of Vδ1+ human thymocytes. These receptors have no known antigen. RNA was extracted from the cells and then reverse transcribed. Multiplex PCR used pooled V-gene forward primers and a constant-region reverse primer to amplify CDR3s. TCRdb re-called the multiplex PCR reads using CATT. The sample holds 35,000 or so gamma-chain clones, roughly 21% seen once. Overall study results and limits: Highly polyclonal TRG and TRD repertoires with Gaussian CDR3 length distributions appeared in thymus.

Sequenced material: Vdelta1+ gamma-delta thymocytes from the thymus. As to subset: FACS-sorted CD3+ TCRalphabeta- TCRVdelta1+ TCRVdelta2- thymocytes. The receptors stem from a girl under three years old who had congenital heart surgery.

About this clone: Other DNA sequences in this sample translate to the same CDR3. The V call is TRGV2, the J call TRGJP2. The V and J ends lost 1 base and 6 bases, in that order; junction bases with no gene match: 8. Germline V gene sequence: CDR1 EGSNGY, CDR2 YDSYNSKV. The CDR3 sequence is 15 residues long. The CDR3 DNA reads as TGTGCCACCTGGGACGGCCTCGGGGGTGATTGGATCAAGACGTTT. Translated, it gives CATWDGLGGDWIKTF.

This clone was observed a handful of times. This chain connects TRGV2 to TRGJ1 or TRGJ2. The CDR3 runs to 11 residues. Germline trimming cut 5 bases from V and 9 bases from J; bases unmatched to any gene: 7. Germline-derived CDR1 and CDR2 are EGSNGY and YDSYNSKV. Written as DNA, the CDR3 is TGTGCCACCTGGGGCGGCCCTAAGAAACTCTTT. As protein: CATWGGPKKLF.

In regard to this clone: This DNA's translation differs at residue 5 from TCRdb's protein, which comes from a much larger clone; a read error is likely, and the protein shown is translated from the DNA. The chain joins TRGV9 to TRGJ1 or TRGJ2. The CDR3 length is 11 residues. The germline V gene encodes CDR1 GITISATS and CDR2 ISYDGTV (reference sequence). V trimming: 6 bases; J trimming: 8 bases; junction bases outside the gene matches: 7. CDR3 DNA: TGTGCCTTGTGGAAGGGAAATAAGAAACTCTTT. This encodes CALWKGNKKLF.

In its sample, this clone was seen a few times. The V call is TRGV3, the J call TRGJ1 or TRGJ2. V shed 0 bases, J shed 7 bases, and the junction held 9 bases outside the gene matches. The CDR3 extends over 14 amino acids. The germline gives CDR1 VTNTFY, CDR2 YDVSTARD (reference sequence). CDR3 nucleotide sequence: TGTGCCACCTGGGACAGGTGGCTGAGGTATAAGAAACTCTTT. Amino acids: CATWDRWLRYKKLF.

Relative to its sample, this clone is medium-sized. Other DNA sequences in the same sample also yield this CDR3. The chain has TRGV3 and TRGJ1 or TRGJ2. Trimming at V came to 4 bases and at J to 3 bases, leaving 3 bases not matched to a gene. The CDR3 contains 12 residues. CDR1 and CDR2 (germline): VTNTFY, YDVSTARD (reference sequence). DNA of the CDR3: TGTGCCACCTGGGAGGTTTATTATAAGAAACTCTTT. Its translation is CATWEVYYKKLF.

This clone showed up just a few times. This chain joins TRGV2 and TRGJ1 or TRGJ2. V gave up 2 bases and J gave up 4 bases; unmatched junction bases: 5. CDR1 and CDR2 (germline): EGSNGY, YDSYNSKV. There are 13 residues in the CDR3. This CDR3 reads CATWDEDYYKKLF. DNA for the CDR3: TGTGCCACCTGGGACGAGGACTATTATAAGAAACTCTTT.

The chain joins TRGV2 to TRGJP2. Germline V gene lookup returns CDR1 EGSNGY and CDR2 YDSYNSKV. CDR3 size: 17 residues. J was trimmed by 2 bases and V by 2 bases; bases with no gene match: 11. CDR3 DNA: TGTGCCACCTGGGACGCGCCGAAAATGAGTAGTGATTGGATCAAGACGTTT. The encoded protein is CATWDAPKMSSDWIKTF.

This clone was seen only a few times. This chain joins TRGV8 and TRGJP2. The V gene's germline CDR1 is VENAVY and CDR2 YDSYNSRV. Losses at the gene ends were 2 bases for V and 5 bases for J; bases not matched to a gene: 5. There are 14 residues in the CDR3. In nucleotides, the CDR3 is TGTGCCACCTGGGATAAGCGCAGTGATTGGATCAAGACGTTT. Amino acids: CATWDKRSDWIKTF.

This clone came up a few times. The rearrangement uses TRGV3 and TRGJ1 or TRGJ2. V shed 6 bases and J 9 bases; nucleotides not matched to a gene: 11. This CDR3 comprises 12 residues. The germline V gene has CDR1 VTNTFY and CDR2 YDVSTARD (reference sequence). CDR3 region: CATWLQGGKKLF. The CDR3 nucleotides are TGTGCCACCTGGCTCCAAGGGGGTAAGAAACTCTTT.